The source of this T cell receptor beta chain is a study of cytotoxic CD8 clonotypes in ibrutinib-treated CLL. General study findings and limits: Against age-matched healthy donors, baseline clonality ran higher and tracked circulating CD8+ T-cell counts. Elevated clonality accompanied ibrutinib response, with a return toward baseline values at progression.

TCRdb's copy holds only in-frame clones and misses some; the assay was immunoSEQ multiplex PCR. This sample carries about 17,000 clones, 80% to 85% of them seen once, and the ten largest clones take 17%. The CDR3 is 12 amino acids. Germline V gives CDR1 LNHNV, CDR2 YYDKDF (reference sequence). Trimming left V 3 bases short and J 3 bases short, with 5 bases between. Concerning this clone: Its antigen is unidentified.

V usage is TRBV15 and J usage is TRBJ2-5, with D unresolved. The sequencing used PBMCs, collected before ibrutinib treatment. The receptor's source is a human donor with chronic lymphocytic leukemia. For the CDR3, the DNA is TGTGCCACCAGCAGGAGCAAAGAGACCCAGTACTTC. Protein: CATSRSKETQYF.